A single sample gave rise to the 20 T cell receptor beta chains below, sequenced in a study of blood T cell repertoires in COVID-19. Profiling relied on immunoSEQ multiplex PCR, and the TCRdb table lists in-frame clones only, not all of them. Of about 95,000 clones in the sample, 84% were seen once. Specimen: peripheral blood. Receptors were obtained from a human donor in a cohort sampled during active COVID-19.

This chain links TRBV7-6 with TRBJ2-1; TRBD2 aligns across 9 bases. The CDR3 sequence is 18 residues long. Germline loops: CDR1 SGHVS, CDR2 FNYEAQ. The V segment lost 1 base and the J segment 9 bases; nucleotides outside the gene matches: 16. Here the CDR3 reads CASSLGGGAVSLRGEQFF. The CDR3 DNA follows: TGTGCCAGCAGCTTAGGCGGGGGGGCCGTTTCCCTTAGGGGTGAGCAGTTCTTC.

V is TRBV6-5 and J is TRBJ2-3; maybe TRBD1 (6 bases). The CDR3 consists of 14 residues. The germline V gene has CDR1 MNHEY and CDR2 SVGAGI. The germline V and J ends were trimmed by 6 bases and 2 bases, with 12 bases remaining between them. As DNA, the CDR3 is TGTGCCAGCAGACGGACAGACAACACAGATACGCAGTATTTT. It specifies CASRRTDNTDTQYF.

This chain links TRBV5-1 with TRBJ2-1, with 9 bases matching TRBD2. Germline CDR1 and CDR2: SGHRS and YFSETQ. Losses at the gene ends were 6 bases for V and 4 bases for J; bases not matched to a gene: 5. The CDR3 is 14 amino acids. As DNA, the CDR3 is TGCGCCAGCACCGGGACTAGCCCGTACAATGAGCAGTTCTTC. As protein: CASTGTSPYNEQFF.

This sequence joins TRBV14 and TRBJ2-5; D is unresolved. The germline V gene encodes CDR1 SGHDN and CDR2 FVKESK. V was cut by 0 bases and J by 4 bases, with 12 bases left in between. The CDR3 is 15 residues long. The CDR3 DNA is TGTGCCAGCAGCCAAGATATGAACCGCAGAGAGACCCAGTACTTC. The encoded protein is CASSQDMNRRETQYF.

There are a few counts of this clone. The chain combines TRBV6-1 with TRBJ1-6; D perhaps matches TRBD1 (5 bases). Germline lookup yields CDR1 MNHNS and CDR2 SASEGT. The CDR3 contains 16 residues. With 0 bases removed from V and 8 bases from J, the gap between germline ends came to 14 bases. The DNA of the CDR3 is TGTGCCAGCAGTGAAGCGGAGGGAGGGGCTCATTCACCCCTCCACTTT. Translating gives CASSEAEGGAHSPLHF.

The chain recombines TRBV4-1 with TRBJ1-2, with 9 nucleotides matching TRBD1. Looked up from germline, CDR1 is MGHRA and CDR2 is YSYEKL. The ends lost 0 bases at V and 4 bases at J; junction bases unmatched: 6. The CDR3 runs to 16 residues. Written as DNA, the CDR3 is TGCGCCAGCAGCCAAGATGGGCACAGGGGGCTCTATGGCTACACCTTC. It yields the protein CASSQDGHRGLYGYTF.

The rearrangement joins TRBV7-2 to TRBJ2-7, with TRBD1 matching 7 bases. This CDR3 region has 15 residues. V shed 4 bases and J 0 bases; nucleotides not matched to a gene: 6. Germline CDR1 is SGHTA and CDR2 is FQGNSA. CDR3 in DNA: TGTGCCAGCAGCTCGGAGACAGGGAACTCCTACGAGCAGTACTTC. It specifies CASSSETGNSYEQYF. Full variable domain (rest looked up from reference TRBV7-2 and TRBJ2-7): GAGVSQSPSNKVTEKGKDVELRCDPISGHTALYWYRQSLGQGLEFLIYFQGNSAPDKSGLPSDRFSAERTGGSVSTLTIQRTQQEDSAVYLCASSSETGNSYEQYFGPGTRLTVT.

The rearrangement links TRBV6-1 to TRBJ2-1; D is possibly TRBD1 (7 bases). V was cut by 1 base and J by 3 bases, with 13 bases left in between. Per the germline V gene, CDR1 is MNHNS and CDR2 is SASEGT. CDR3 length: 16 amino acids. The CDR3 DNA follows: TGTGCCAGCAGTGAAGGACCAGGGGGGAACTACAATGAGCAGTTCTTC. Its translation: CASSEGPGGNYNEQFF.

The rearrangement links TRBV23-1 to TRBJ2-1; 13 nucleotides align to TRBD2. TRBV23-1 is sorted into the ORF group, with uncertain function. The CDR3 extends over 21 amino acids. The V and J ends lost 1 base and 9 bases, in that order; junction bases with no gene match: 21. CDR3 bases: TGCGCCAGCAGTCAATTCCCATTGGGGGCGGGACTAGCGGGATGGTCTGGTGAGCAGTTCTTC. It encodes CASSQFPLGAGLAGWSGEQFF.

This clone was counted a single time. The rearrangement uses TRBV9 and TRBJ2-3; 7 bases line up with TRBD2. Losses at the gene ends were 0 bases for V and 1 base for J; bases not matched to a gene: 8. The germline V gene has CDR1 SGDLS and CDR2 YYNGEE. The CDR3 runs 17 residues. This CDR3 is CASSVVGGSGGTDTQYF. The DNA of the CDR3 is TGTGCCAGCAGCGTAGTGGGCGGAAGCGGGGGCACAGATACGCAGTATTTT.

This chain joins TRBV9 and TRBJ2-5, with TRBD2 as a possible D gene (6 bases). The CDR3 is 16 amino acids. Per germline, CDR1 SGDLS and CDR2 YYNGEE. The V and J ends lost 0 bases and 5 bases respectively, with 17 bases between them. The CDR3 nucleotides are TGTGCCAGCAGCGTAGAATCGCGGGGTATCGGTGAGACCCAGTACTTC. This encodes CASSVESRGIGETQYF.

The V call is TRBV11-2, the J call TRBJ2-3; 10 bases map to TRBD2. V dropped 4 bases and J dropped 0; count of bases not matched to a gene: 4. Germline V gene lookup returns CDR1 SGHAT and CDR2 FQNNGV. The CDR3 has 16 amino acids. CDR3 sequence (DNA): TGTGCCAGCAGCTATACTAGCGGGGCTAGCACAGATACGCAGTATTTT. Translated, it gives CASSYTSGASTDTQYF.

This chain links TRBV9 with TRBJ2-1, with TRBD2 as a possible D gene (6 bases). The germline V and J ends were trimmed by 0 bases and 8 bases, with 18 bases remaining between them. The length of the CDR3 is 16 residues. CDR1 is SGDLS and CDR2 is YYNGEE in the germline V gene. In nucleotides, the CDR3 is TGTGCCAGCAGCGTAGGCGGTAGCGGTATATTTGATGAGCAGTTCTTC. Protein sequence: CASSVGGSGIFDEQFF.

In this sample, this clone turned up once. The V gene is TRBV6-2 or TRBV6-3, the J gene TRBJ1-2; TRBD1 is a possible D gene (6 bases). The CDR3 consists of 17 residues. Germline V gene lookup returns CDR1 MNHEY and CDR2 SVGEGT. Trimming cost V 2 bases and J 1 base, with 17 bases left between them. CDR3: CASSYVDRTANNYGYTF. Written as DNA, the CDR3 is TGTGCCAGCAGTTACGTCGACCGGACAGCAAATAACTATGGCTACACCTTC.

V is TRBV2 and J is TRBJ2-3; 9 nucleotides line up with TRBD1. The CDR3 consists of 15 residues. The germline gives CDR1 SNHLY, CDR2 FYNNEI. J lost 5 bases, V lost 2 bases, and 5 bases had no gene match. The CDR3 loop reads CASSETGGAGDTQYF. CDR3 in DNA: TGTGCCAGCAGTGAAACAGGGGGCGCAGGAGATACGCAGTATTTT. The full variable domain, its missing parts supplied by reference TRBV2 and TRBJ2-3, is EPEVTQTPSHQVTQMGQEVILRCVPISNHLYFYWYRQILGQKVEFLVSFYNNEISEKSEIFDDQFSVERPDGSNFTLKIRSTKLEDSAMYFCASSETGGAGDTQYFGPGTRLTVL.

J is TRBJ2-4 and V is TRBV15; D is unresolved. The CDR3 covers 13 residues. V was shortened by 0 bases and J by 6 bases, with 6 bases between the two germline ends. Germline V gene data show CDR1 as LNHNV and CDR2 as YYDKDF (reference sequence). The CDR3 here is CATSRDWLNIQYF. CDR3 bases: TGTGCCACCAGCAGAGATTGGCTAAACATTCAGTACTTC. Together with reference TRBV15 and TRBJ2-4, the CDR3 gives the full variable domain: DAMVIQNPRYQVTQFGKPVTLSCSQTLNHNVMYWYQQKSSQAPKLLFHYYDKDFNNEADTPDNFQSRRPNTSFCFLDIRSPGLGDTAMYLCATSRDWLNIQYFGAGTRLSVL.

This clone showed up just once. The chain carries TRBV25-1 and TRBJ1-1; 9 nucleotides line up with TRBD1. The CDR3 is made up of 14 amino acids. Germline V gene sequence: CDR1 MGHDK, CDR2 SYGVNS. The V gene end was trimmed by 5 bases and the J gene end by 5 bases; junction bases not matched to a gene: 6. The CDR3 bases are TGTGCCAGCAGTTGGACAGGGGAGACTACTGAAGCTTTCTTT. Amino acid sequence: CASSWTGETTEAFF.

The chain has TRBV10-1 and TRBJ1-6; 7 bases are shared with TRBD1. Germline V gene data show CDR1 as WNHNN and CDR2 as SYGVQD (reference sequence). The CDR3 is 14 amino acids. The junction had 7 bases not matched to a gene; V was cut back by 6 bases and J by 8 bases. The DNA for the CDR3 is TGCGCCAGCAGGCCGTCCGACAGGGATTCACCCCTCCACTTT. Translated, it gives CASRPSDRDSPLHF.

The CDR3 here is CASSPTSARTDTQYF. The CDR3 bases are TGTGCCAGCAGCCCCACTAGCGCCCGCACAGATACGCAGTATTTT. The gene calls are TRBV7-8 and TRBJ2-3; 7 nucleotides match TRBD2. Germline lookup yields CDR1 SGHVS and CDR2 FQNEAQ. The CDR3 loop spans 15 amino acids. Trimming cost V 5 bases and J 1 base; bases outside gene matches: 6.

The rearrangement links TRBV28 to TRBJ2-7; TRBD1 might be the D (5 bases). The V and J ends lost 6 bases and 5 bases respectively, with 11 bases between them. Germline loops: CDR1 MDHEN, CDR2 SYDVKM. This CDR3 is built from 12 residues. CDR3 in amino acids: CASSPPRDEQYF. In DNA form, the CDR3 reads TGTGCCAGCAGCCCACCCAGGGACGAGCAGTACTTC.